Shown below are 8 T cell receptor beta chains from a single sample sequenced in a study of vaccination effects on CD4 cells after COVID-19. Profiled with immunoSEQ multiplex PCR; TCRdb holds only in-frame clones, not every one. Of about 15,000 clones listed, about 75% were seen once; the top ten hold less than 30%. Antigen-specific CD4+ T cells were first expanded with viral peptide pools by the ViraFEST assay and only then sequenced. Isolation of CD4+ T cells took place after ten to eleven days of culture. Of the BNT162b2 and mRNA-1273 vaccines, participants received two doses of one or the other. No antigen has been identified for these receptors. Material: CD4+ T cells from PBMCs cultured with HCoV-NL63 spike peptides, obtained after COVID-19 vaccination. The source of these receptors is a human donor who received a COVID-19 vaccine.

The chain links TRBV7-2 to TRBJ2-5; 11 nucleotides agree with TRBD1. CDR3 length equals 15 residues. The V gene end was trimmed by 3 bases and the J gene end by 5 bases; junction bases not matched to a gene: 5. Germline CDR1 reads SGHTA; CDR2 reads FQGNSA. The CDR3 sequence: CASSFRTGGAETQYF. CDR3 nucleotides: TGTGCCAGCAGCTTCCGGACAGGGGGCGCCGAGACCCAGTACTTC. The full variable domain, completed using reference TRBV7-2 and TRBJ2-5, is GAGVSQSPSNKVTEKGKDVELRCDPISGHTALYWYRQSLGQGLEFLIYFQGNSAPDKSGLPSDRFSAERTGGSVSTLTIQRTQQEDSAVYLCASSFRTGGAETQYFGPGTRLLVL.

This chain joins TRBV28 and TRBJ2-3, with D unclear. CDR1 MDHEN and CDR2 SYDVKM come from the germline V gene. V was shortened by 2 bases and J by 2 bases, with 5 bases between the two germline ends. The CDR3 runs 13 residues. The CDR3 region has the DNA TGTGCCAGCAGTTTACCGCCCACAGATACGCAGTATTTT. Translation gives CASSLPPTDTQYF.

The chain couples TRBV30 to TRBJ1-2, with D uncertain. CDR3 length equals 11 residues. V lost 0 bases, J lost 9 bases, and 8 bases lay in between. The germline gives CDR1 GTSNPN, CDR2 SVGIG (reference sequence). CDR3 residues: CAWSVSVSYTF. The CDR3 DNA reads as TGTGCCTGGAGTGTTTCAGTTAGCTACACCTTC.

This rearrangement joins TRBV7-2 to TRBJ2-7, with D perhaps assigned TRBD1 or TRBD2 (5 bases each). The CDR3 has 14 residues. The V end lost 5 bases, the J end lost 2 bases, and 13 bases lay between the germline ends. The V gene's germline CDR1 is SGHTA and CDR2 FQGNSA. CDR3 nucleotides: TGTGCCAGCAGCCCAAGGGGACGAGCCTACGAGCAGTACTTC. Translating it yields CASSPRGRAYEQYF.

The CDR3 DNA is TGCGCCAGCAGCCAAGCCGGGTTTAACACTGAAGCTTTCTTT. This translates into CASSQAGFNTEAFF. The chain recombines TRBV4-3 with TRBJ1-1; D unclear. This CDR3 spans 14 amino acids. The germline CDR1 and CDR2 sequences are LGHNA and YSLEER. V lost 1 base and J lost 2, with 8 bases in between.

This clone was recorded a few times. The chain joins TRBV5-4 to TRBJ2-7; D possibly corresponds to TRBD1 (6 bases). Trimming left V 6 bases short and J 0 bases short, with 10 bases between. The V gene's germline CDR1 is SGHNT and CDR2 YYREEE (reference sequence). The CDR3 runs 13 residues. CDR3 bases: TGTGCCAGCACAGGGGTGGGCTCCTACGAGCAGTACTTC. Amino acids: CASTGVGSYEQYF.

This clone was seen a handful of times. V and J are TRBV5-4 and TRBJ2-5; the match to TRBD1 covers 10 bases. Germline loops: CDR1 SGHNT, CDR2 YYREEE (reference sequence). The CDR3 spans 16 residues. The trim removed 0 bases at V and 2 bases at J, leaving 4 bases unmatched. The CDR3 coding sequence is TGTGCCAGCAGCTTGGGGGACAGGGGAACACAAGAGACCCAGTACTTC. Translating gives CASSLGDRGTQETQYF.

This clone was counted a few times. V usage is TRBV19 and J usage is TRBJ1-2, with D perhaps matching TRBD1 (5 bases). Trimming shortened V by 2 bases and J by 0 bases, and 16 bases separated the two germline ends. The CDR3 contains 17 residues. Germline V gene lookup returns CDR1 LNHDA and CDR2 SQIVND (reference sequence). In DNA form, the CDR3 reads TGTGCCAGTAGTATACGGGGCAGGGAGCGCTCTAACTATGGCTACACCTTC. This gives the protein CASSIRGRERSNYGYTF.